The 3 T cell receptor beta chains given below trace back to one sample, sequenced in a study of T cells in Graves' hyperthyroidism and ophthalmopathy. The TCR beta CDR3 regions underwent amplification using RNA transcripts as the source. RT-PCR in the first round (using the HTBI primer set) targeted the TCR CDR3. TCRdb passed the multiplex PCR reads through MiXCR, listing each CDR3 protein once. The sample has about 300,000 distinct CDR3 sequences, about an eighth seen once; the top ten hold around 7.9%. Sequencing was done on a sample of blood. The receptors were sampled from a woman aged 25 to 39 with Graves' hyperthyroidism that later progressed to Graves' ophthalmopathy.

This clonotype was found many times. The J gene is TRBJ1-2, the V gene TRBV19; a weak D match, TRBD1 (6 bases). Trimming cost V 1 base and J 2 bases, with 11 bases left between them. This CDR3 has 15 amino acids. CDR1 is LNHDA and CDR2 is SQIVND in the germline V gene (reference sequence). The CDR3 sequence: CASSIAGQNNYGYTF. In DNA form, the CDR3 reads TGTGCCAGTAGTATAGCTGGACAGAACAACTATGGCTACACCTTC.

The sample holds many counts of this clonotype. This chain links TRBV28 with TRBJ2-1; 11 bases fit TRBD2. The germline CDR1 and CDR2 sequences are MDHEN and SYDVKM. After removal of 6 bases from V and 6 bases from J, the junction contained 7 bases not matched to a gene. CDR3 length: 15 amino acids. In nucleotides, the CDR3 is TGTGCCAGCAGGTCCGGGACTAGCGGCGGCAATGAGCAGTTCTTC. Translating gives CASRSGTSGGNEQFF.

This clonotype occurred many times. The DNA of the CDR3 is TGTGCCAGCAGTCCCGGACTCGGGTCCACTGAAGCTTTCTTT. This translates into CASSPGLGSTEAFF. V gene TRBV7-6 combines with J gene TRBJ1-1; D is unresolved. This CDR3 region has 14 residues. The germline gives CDR1 SGHVS, CDR2 FNYEAQ. Trimming removed 6 bases from V and 4 bases from J, with 15 bases in between. The full variable domain, with the rest looked up from reference TRBV7-6 and TRBJ1-1, is GAGVSQSPRYKVTKRGQDVALRCDPISGHVSLYWYRQALGQGPEFLTYFNYEAQQDKSGLPNDRFSAERPEGSISTLTIQRTEQRDSAMYRCASSPGLGSTEAFFGQGTRLTVV.